What follows describes a single TCR beta chain. Its specificity is not known. PCR involved 60 Vbeta and 13 Jbeta primers. The authors' processing: As a later analysis found, there were tens of millions of unique TCR beta chains, of which about 10 million were shared. TCRdb's copy holds only in-frame clones and misses some; the assay was immunoSEQ multiplex PCR. V and J calls plus clone size are reproduced from that table; the DNA served to infer D and trimming. The sample lists 150,000 to 200,000 clones, around four fifths occurring once. Among the donors, all were healthy bone marrow donors. These data originate in a study of cytomegalovirus exposure and HLA in healthy donors. Notes on the study in general: Across donors, sequencing depth was assumed by presence/absence analyses to be roughly uniform.

This CDR3 has 16 amino acids. Germline CDR1 SNHLY, CDR2 FYNNEI. The V and J ends lost 4 bases and 8 bases, in that order; junction bases with no gene match: 11. The sample consisted of PBMCs. The receptor comes from a male donor in good health and CMV-seronegative. The chain carries TRBV2 and TRBJ2-1; 10 nucleotides match TRBD2. The CDR3 sequence is CASSASTSGLGDEQFF. DNA for the CDR3: TGTGCCAGCAGTGCCTCGACTAGCGGGTTAGGGGATGAGCAGTTCTTC.